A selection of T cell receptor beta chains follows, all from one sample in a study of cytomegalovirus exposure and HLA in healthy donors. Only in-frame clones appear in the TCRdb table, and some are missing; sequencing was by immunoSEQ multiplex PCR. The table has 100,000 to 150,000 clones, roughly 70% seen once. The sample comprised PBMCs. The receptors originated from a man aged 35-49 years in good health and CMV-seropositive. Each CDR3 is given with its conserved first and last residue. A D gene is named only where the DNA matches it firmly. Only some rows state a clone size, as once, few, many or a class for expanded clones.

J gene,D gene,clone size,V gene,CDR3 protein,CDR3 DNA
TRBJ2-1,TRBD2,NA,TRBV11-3,CASSLVTSGRGEQFF,TGTGCCAGCAGCTTAGTGACTAGCGGGAGGGGTGAGCAGTTCTTC
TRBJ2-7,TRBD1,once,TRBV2,CASETGQGHEQYF,TGTGCCAGCGAGACCGGACAGGGCCACGAGCAGTACTTC
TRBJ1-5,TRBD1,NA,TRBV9,CASSQKKWGTVNQPQHF,TGTGCCAGCAGCCAAAAAAAATGGGGGACAGTAAATCAGCCCCAGCATTTT
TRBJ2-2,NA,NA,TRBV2,CASSAGQQNTGELFF,TGTGCCAGCAGTGCCGGACAGCAAAACACCGGGGAGCTGTTTTTT
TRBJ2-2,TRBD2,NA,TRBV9,CASRGEGDTGELFF,TGTGCCAGCCGGGGGGAAGGGGACACCGGGGAGCTGTTTTTT
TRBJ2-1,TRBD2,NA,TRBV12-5,CASGLPPMSAAGGNRSYNEQFF,TGTGCTAGTGGTTTACCCCCTATGAGCGCTGCGGGAGGAAATAGGTCCTACAATGAGCAGTTCTTC
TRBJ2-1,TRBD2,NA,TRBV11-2,CASSSIQREGNEQFF,TGTGCCAGCAGCTCAATACAGCGGGAGGGCAATGAGCAGTTCTTC
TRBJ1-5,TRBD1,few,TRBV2,CASSRGQGDQPQHF,TGTGCCAGCAGTCGTGGACAGGGGGATCAGCCCCAGCATTTT
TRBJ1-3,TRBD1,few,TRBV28,CASYRGMENTIYF,TGTGCCAGCTACAGGGGTATGGAAAACACCATATATTTT
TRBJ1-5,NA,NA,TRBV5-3,CARSDMSNCNQPQHF,TGTGCCAGAAGCGACATGTCCAACTGCAATCAGCCCCAGCATTTT
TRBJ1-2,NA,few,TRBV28,CASSSPGTSYGYTF,TGTGCCAGCAGTTCTCCGGGAACCTCCTATGGCTACACCTTC
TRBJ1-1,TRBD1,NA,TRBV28,CASSLQGTNTEAFF,TGTGCCAGCAGCTTACAGGGGACGAACACTGAAGCTTTCTTT
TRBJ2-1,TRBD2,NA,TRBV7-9,CASRPPAGGSNVHNEQFF,TGTGCCAGCCGACCCCCAGCGGGGGGATCTAATGTCCACAATGAGCAGTTCTTC
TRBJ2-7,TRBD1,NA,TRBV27,CASSWDRASRQYF,TGTGCCAGCAGTTGGGACAGGGCGTCAAGGCAGTACTTC
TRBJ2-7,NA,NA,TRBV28,CASSFVRVLGYEQYF,TGTGCCAGCAGTTTTGTTAGAGTACTCGGTTACGAGCAGTACTTC
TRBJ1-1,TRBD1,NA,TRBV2,CASAQGAGRAFF,TGTGCCAGCGCACAGGGGGCTGGGCGGGCTTTCTTT
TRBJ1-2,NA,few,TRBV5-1,CASSLVGTPQTSEGYTF,TGCGCCAGCAGCTTGGTCGGTACTCCCCAGACCTCGGAGGGCTACACCTTC
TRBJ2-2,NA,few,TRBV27,CASSLPTGGSWTGELFF,TGTGCCAGCAGCTTGCCGACAGGAGGTTCGTGGACCGGGGAGCTGTTTTTT
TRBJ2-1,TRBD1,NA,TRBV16,CASSQSRGLYEQFF,TGTGCCAGCAGCCAATCCAGGGGGCTCTATGAGCAGTTCTTC